The clone carrying this TCR beta chain was recorded at least ten times. This specimen comes from a study of Graves' ophthalmopathy and Graves' hyperthyroidism. Amplified TCR beta CDR3 regions were obtained using RNA transcripts as template. HTBI primers were used in a first-round RT-PCR, which preceded a second-round multiplex PCR. Each CDR3 protein is one row after TCRdb ran MiXCR on the multiplex PCR reads. This sample carries about 370,000 distinct CDR3 sequences, about a sixth of them seen once, and the ten largest clones take around 2.4%. The CDR3 totals 17 residues. Germline lookup yields CDR1 MDHEN and CDR2 SYDVKM. With V trimmed by 6 bases and J by 2 bases, 15 bases remained unmatched.

The TCR was taken from an adult woman with stable Graves' hyperthyroidism. The gene calls are TRBV28 and TRBJ1-1; 7 bases line up with TRBD1. Sequenced input: peripheral blood. CDR3 region: CASSRNSWGQTNTEAFF. CDR3 bases: TGTGCCAGCAGCAGGAATTCATGGGGACAGACCAACACTGAAGCTTTCTTT.